Shown below are 15 T cell receptor beta chains from a single sample sequenced in a study of OX40 agonist ivuxolimab in advanced cancers. Assay: immunoSEQ multiplex PCR; the TCRdb copy retains only in-frame clones and omits some. The sample yields almost 50,000 clones, around 85% seen once. The specimen comprised CD4+ or CD8+ T cells sorted from blood, sampled in a trial of the OX40 agonist ivuxolimab. These receptors were taken from an adult with an advanced solid tumor such as melanoma, head and neck, liver or kidney cancer.

The CDR3 protein is CASTEQGRIAYNEQFF. DNA of the CDR3: TGTGCCAGCACCGAGCAGGGAAGAATTGCTTACAATGAGCAGTTCTTC. The V and J genes are TRBV11-2 and TRBJ2-1, with D perhaps TRBD1 (5 bases). Trimming shortened V by 7 bases and J by 4 bases, and 20 bases separated the two germline ends. The CDR3 is made up of 16 amino acids. Germline CDR1 is SGHAT and CDR2 is FQNNGV.

The chain employs TRBV30 and TRBJ2-1, with D maybe TRBD1 (6 bases). This CDR3 has 12 amino acids. Per the germline V gene, CDR1 is GTSNPN and CDR2 is SVGIG (reference sequence). Between the trimmed V and J ends, which lost 4 bases and 8 bases, there was a span of 12 bases. The CDR3 DNA reads as TGTGCCTGGACTCTCTCAGGGGATGAGCAGTTCTTC. Translating it yields CAWTLSGDEQFF.

This chain joins TRBV29-1 and TRBJ2-3, with TRBD1 matching over 9 bases. CDR3 length: 17 amino acids. Germline loops: CDR1 SQVTM, CDR2 ANQGSEA. Trimming at V came to 4 bases and at J to 2 bases, leaving 13 bases not matched to a gene. This CDR3 is CSVVLAATGGITDTQYF. In DNA form, the CDR3 reads TGCAGCGTTGTCCTAGCAGCGACAGGGGGTATCACAGATACGCAGTATTTT.

This clone appeared a single time. The chain combines TRBV5-1 with TRBJ1-1; the D is unclear. Trimming removed 0 bases from V and 1 base from J, with 7 bases in between. This CDR3 contains 14 residues. Germline V gives CDR1 SGHRS, CDR2 YFSETQ. The CDR3 spells CASSLDPGNTEAFF. For the CDR3, the DNA is TGCGCCAGCAGCTTGGATCCAGGGAACACTGAAGCTTTCTTT.

V usage is TRBV21-1 and J usage is TRBJ2-1; TRBD2, the table's D call, lacks a check against the DNA. TRBV21-1 is shown as a pseudogene. The length of the CDR3 is 13 residues. CDR3 loop: CASSISGANEQFF. For the CDR3, the DNA is TGTGCCAGCAGCATAAGCGGGGCTAATGAGCAGTTCTTC.

The rearrangement joins TRBV7-2 to TRBJ2-3, with D maybe TRBD2 (6 bases). Per the germline V gene, CDR1 is SGHTA and CDR2 is FQGNSA. This CDR3 comprises 16 residues. Between the trimmed V and J ends, which lost 5 bases and 1 base, there was a span of 16 bases. The CDR3 spells CASSPLAGGRTDTQYF. CDR3 DNA: TGTGCCAGCAGCCCTCTTGCCGGGGGTCGCACAGATACGCAGTATTTT.

This chain links TRBV6-5 with TRBJ1-2; a weak D match, TRBD1 (5 bases). This CDR3 spans 13 amino acids. Germline CDR1 reads MNHEY; CDR2 reads SVGAGI. V lost 4 bases to trimming and J lost 4 bases, with 10 bases between them. The DNA of the CDR3 is TGTGCCAGCAGTTTCTCAGACAGCTATGGCTACACCTTC. It is translated as CASSFSDSYGYTF.

The rearrangement joins TRBV11-1 to TRBJ2-2, with 7 bases that match TRBD1. Germline values: CDR1 SGHAT, CDR2 FQDESV (reference sequence). V shed 5 bases, J shed 1 base, and the junction held 4 bases outside the gene matches. CDR3 length: 15 amino acids. The CDR3 protein is CASSLGQMNTGELFF. The CDR3 nucleotides read TGTGCCAGCAGCCTGGGACAGATGAACACCGGGGAGCTGTTTTTT.

The chain joins TRBV21-1 to TRBJ1-2; the table calls TRBD1, which could not be checked here. TRBV21-1 is noted as a pseudogene. This CDR3 spans 17 amino acids. The CDR3 here is CASSKRVRLTVYYGYTF. The CDR3 nucleotides read TGTGCCAGCAGCAAAAGAGTTCGATTGACAGTCTACTATGGCTACACCTTC.

This chain joins TRBV11-2 and TRBJ2-5; the match to TRBD2 covers 11 bases. CDR1 is SGHAT, CDR2 FQNNGV, per germline. The CDR3 length is 15 residues. Trimming at V came to 5 bases and at J to 2 bases, leaving 4 bases not matched to a gene. The CDR3 coding sequence is TGTGCCAGCAGCCCCCGGACTAGCGGGCAAGAGACCCAGTACTTC. It specifies CASSPRTSGQETQYF.

The V call is TRBV2, the J call TRBJ2-2, with a weak D call TRBD2 (5 bases). This CDR3 is built from 15 residues. Germline CDR1 SNHLY, CDR2 FYNNEI. Trimming pared 4 bases from V and 3 bases from J, leaving 12 bases between. CDR3 nucleotides: TGTGCCAGCAGTGCTCTTGGGCGGGACACCGGGGAGCTGTTTTTT. Translated: CASSALGRDTGELFF.

The chain combines TRBV29-1 with TRBJ2-2; TRBD1 aligns across 10 bases. This CDR3 has 14 residues. The J segment lost 4 bases and the V segment lost 7 bases, leaving 6 bases of the junction unmatched. CDR1 and CDR2 (germline): SQVTM, ANQGSEA. The CDR3, as DNA: TGCAGCGCTCGGACAGGGGGTAGCACCGGGGAGCTGTTTTTT. It yields the protein CSARTGGSTGELFF.

In its sample, this clone was seen once. This chain uses TRBV2 with TRBJ1-1; no clear D. This CDR3 is 13 amino acids long. Germline V lookup: CDR1 SNHLY, CDR2 FYNNEI. V lost 6 bases and J 1 base, leaving 9 bases between the germline ends. The CDR3: CASSLTTNTEAFF. The CDR3 nucleotides read TGTGCCAGCAGCTTAACCACGAACACTGAAGCTTTCTTT.

The J gene is TRBJ1-3, the V gene TRBV10-2; 7 bases match TRBD1. V was pared by 5 bases and J by 1 base, with 8 bases of the junction left unmatched. The CDR3 is made up of 16 amino acids. Germline CDR1 and CDR2: WSHSY and SAAADI. In DNA form, the CDR3 reads TGCGCCAGCAGTACCGGGACAGCTCTGTCTGGAAACACCATATATTTT. Translation gives CASSTGTALSGNTIYF.

This clone showed up just once. The chain is built from TRBV7-9 and TRBJ2-7; 10 bases fit TRBD1. The V and J ends lost 5 bases and 2 bases, in that order; junction bases with no gene match: 9. This CDR3 has 16 amino acids. CDR1 and CDR2 from the germline V gene are SEHNR and FQNEAQ (reference sequence). The CDR3 coding sequence is TGTGCCAGCAGCCCCAGGCCGGACAGGGGGACCTACGAGCAGTACTTC. Protein sequence: CASSPRPDRGTYEQYF. Together with reference TRBV7-9 and TRBJ2-7, the CDR3 gives the full variable domain: DTGVSQNPRHKITKRGQNVTFRCDPISEHNRLYWYRQTLGQGPEFLTYFQNEAQLEKSRLLSDRFSAERPKGSFSTLEIQRTEQGDSAMYLCASSPRPDRGTYEQYFGPGTRLTVT.